Listed here are 3 T cell receptor beta chains from one sample, sequenced in a study of CD8+CD57+ T cells in acquired aplastic anemia. Individuals selected for sequencing had exhibited CD8+CD57+ cell expansion on flow cytometry. The template for TCR beta VDJ and CDR3 sequence profiling was genomic DNA. Using its own MiXCR run on the reads, TCRdb lists one record per CDR3 protein. Of 450,000 to 550,000 distinct CDR3 sequences detected, 25% to 40% appear once; the ten largest clones hold approximately 0.82%. The sample was sorted CD4+, CD8+, or CD8+CD57+ T cells (not recorded which) from PBMCs. Receptors originate from a human donor with aplastic anemia.

As regards this clonotype: A much larger clone differs from this one at a single base, so this may be a read error. The chain is built from TRBV7-2 and TRBJ2-6; a possible D gene is TRBD1 (5 bases). Germline CDR1 is SGHTA and CDR2 is FQGNSA. The length of the CDR3 is 15 residues. The CDR3 loop reads CSSSFTGPGANVLTF. In DNA form, the CDR3 reads TGTTCCAGCAGCTTCACAGGCCCCGGGGCCAACGTCCTGACTTTC.

There are many counts of this clonotype. The CDR3 DNA reads as TGTGCCAGCAGCTTATGGGATGAGCAGTTCTTC. Protein product: CASSLWDEQFF. The V call is TRBV7-9, the J call TRBJ2-1; D is uncertain. Trimming shortened V by 2 bases and J by 8 bases, and 4 bases separated the two germline ends. CDR1 SEHNR and CDR2 FQNEAQ come from the germline V gene (reference sequence). This CDR3 spans 11 amino acids.

The V and J genes are TRBV30 and TRBJ1-1; D gene unclear. Germline V gene data show CDR1 as GTSNPN and CDR2 as SVGIG (reference sequence). V was clipped by 5 bases and J by 4 bases, with 8 bases between them. The CDR3 covers 11 residues. As DNA, the CDR3 is TGTGCCTGGTTTAGGGTCACTGAAGCTTTCTTT. This encodes CAWFRVTEAFF.